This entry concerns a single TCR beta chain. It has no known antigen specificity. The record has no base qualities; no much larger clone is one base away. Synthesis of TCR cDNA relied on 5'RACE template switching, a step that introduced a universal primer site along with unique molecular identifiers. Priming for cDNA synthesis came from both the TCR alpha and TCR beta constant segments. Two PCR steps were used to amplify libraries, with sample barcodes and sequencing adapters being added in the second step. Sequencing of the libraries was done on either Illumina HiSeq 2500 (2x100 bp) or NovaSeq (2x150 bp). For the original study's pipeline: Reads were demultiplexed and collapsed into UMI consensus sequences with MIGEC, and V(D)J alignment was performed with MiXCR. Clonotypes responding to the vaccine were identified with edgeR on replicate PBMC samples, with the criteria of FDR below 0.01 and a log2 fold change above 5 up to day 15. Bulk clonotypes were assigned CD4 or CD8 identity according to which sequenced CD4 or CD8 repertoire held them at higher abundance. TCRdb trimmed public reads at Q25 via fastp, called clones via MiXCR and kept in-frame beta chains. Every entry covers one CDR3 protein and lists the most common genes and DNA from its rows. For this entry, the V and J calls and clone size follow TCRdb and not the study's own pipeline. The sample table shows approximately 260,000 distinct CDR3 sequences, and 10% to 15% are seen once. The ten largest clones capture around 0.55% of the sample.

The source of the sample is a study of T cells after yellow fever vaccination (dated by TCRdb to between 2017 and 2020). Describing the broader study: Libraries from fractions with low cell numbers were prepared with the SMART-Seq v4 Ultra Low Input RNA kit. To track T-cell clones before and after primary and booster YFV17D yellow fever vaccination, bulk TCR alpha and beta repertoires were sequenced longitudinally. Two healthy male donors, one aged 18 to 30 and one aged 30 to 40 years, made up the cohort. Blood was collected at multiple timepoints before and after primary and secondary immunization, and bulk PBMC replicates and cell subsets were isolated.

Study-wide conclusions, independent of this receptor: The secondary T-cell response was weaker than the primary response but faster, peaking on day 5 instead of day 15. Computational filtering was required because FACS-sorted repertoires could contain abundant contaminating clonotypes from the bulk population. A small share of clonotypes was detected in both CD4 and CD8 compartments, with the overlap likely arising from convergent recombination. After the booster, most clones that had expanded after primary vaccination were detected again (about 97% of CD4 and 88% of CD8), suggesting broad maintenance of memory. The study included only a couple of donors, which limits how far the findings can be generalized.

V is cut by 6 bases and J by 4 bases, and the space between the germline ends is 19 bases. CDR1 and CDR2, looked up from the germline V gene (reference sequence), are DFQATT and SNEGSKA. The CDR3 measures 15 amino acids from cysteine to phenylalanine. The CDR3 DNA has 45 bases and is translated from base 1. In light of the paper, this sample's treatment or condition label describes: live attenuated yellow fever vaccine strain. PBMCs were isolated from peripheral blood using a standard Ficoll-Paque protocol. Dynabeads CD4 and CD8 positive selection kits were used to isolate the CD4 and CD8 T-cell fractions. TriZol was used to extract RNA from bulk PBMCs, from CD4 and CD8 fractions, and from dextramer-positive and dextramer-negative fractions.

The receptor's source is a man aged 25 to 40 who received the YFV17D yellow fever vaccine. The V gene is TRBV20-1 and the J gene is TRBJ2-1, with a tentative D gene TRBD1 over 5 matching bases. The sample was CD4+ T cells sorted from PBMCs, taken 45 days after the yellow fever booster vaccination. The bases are TGCAGTGCATCCAGGGCCGTCGTTACTTACAATGAGCAGTTCTTC. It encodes CSASRAVVTYNEQFF.